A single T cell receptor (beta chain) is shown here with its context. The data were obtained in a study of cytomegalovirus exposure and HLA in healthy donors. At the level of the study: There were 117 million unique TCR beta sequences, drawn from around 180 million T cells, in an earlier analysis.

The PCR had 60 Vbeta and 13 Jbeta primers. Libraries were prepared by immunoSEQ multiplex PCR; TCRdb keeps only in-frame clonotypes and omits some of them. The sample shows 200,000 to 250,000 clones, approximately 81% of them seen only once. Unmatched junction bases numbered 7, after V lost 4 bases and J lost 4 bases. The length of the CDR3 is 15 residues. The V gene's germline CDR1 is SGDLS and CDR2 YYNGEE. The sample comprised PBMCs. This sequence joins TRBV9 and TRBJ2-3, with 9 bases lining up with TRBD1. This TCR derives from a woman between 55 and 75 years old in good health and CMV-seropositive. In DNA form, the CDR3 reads TGTGCCAGCAGCCCCCGGACAGGGGAATCAGATACGCAGTATTTT. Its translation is CASSPRTGESDTQYF.